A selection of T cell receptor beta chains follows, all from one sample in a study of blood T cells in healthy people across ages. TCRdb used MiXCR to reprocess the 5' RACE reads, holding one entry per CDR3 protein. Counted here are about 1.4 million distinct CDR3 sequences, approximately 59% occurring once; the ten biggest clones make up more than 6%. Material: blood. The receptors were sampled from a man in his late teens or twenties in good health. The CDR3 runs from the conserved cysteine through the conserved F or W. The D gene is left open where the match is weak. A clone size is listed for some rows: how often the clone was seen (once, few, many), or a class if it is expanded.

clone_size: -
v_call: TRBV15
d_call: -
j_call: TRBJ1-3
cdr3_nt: TGTGCCACCGGCGGGGGCGGAAACACCATATATTTT
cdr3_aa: CATGGGGNTIYF

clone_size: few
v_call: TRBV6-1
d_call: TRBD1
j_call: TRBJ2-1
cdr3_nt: TGTGCCAGCAGTGATTGGGCAGGGGGCAATGAGCAGTTCTTC
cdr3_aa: CASSDWAGGNEQFF

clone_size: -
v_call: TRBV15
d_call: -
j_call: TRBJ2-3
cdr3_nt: TGTGCCACCAGCAGAGGGGACAGCACAGATACGCAGTATTTT
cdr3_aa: CATSRGDSTDTQYF

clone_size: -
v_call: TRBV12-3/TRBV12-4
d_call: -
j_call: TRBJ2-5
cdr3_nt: TGTGCCAGCAGAACAGGGGACTTCCAAGAGACCCAGTACTTC
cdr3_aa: CASRTGDFQETQYF

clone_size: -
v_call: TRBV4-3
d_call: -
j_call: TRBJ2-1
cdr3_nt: TGCGCCAGCAGCCAAGATACGGGATGGTATGAGCAGTTCTTC
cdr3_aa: CASSQDTGWYEQFF

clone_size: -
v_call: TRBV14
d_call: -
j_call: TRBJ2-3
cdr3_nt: TGTGCCAGCAGCCAAGACGTCGGGAGTTTAACAGATACGCAGTATTTT
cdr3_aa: CASSQDVGSLTDTQYF

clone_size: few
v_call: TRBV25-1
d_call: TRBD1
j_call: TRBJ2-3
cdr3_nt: TGTGCCAGCAGTGATTCAGGACAGGGTAGCACAGATACGCAGTATTTT
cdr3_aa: CASSDSGQGSTDTQYF

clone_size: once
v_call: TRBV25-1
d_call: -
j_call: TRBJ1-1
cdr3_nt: TGTGCCAGCAGTGAGTCGGCAGGAGCGAACACTGAAGCTTTCTTT
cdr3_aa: CASSESAGANTEAFF

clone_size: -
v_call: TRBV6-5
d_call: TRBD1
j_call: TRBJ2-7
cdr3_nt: TGTGCCAGCAGTTCGACCGGGGACAGGGGACAAGACTACGAGCAGTACTTC
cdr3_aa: CASSSTGDRGQDYEQYF

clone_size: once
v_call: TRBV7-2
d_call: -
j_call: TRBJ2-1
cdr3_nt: TGTGCCAGCAGCCCACATCCCCCCTATAACTCCTACAATGAGCAGTTCTTC
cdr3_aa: CASSPHPPYNSYNEQFF

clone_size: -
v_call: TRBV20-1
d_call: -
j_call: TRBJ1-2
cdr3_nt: TGCAGTGCTCCTTCGTTCAAGGGAGGCGATGGCTACACCTTC
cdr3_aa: CSAPSFKGGDGYTF

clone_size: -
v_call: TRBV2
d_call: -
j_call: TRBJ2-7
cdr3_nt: TGTGCCAGCAGGATGCGGACAGACCAATACGAGCAGTACTTC
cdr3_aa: CASRMRTDQYEQYF

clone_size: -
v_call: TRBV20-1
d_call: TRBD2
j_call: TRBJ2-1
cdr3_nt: TGCAGTGCTAGAGGGCTCCCGGGGGGGCCTTGGGGTGAGCAGTTCTTC
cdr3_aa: CSARGLPGGPWGEQFF